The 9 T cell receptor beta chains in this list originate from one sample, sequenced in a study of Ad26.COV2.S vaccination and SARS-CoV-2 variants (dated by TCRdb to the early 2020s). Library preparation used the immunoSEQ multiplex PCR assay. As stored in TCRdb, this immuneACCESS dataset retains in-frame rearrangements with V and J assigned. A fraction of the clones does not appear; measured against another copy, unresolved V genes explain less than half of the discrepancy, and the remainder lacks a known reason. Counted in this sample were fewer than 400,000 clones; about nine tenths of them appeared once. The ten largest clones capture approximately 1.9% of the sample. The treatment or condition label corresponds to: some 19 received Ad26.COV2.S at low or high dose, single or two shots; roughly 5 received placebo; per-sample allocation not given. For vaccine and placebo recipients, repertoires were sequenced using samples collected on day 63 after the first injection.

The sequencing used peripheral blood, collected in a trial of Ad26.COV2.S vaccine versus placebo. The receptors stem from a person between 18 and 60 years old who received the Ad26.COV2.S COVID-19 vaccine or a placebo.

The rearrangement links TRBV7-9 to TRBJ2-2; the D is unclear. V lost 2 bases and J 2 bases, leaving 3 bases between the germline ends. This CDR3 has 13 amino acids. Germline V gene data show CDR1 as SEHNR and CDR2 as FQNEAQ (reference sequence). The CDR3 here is CASSLYNTGELFF. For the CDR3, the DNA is TGTGCCAGCAGCTTATATAACACCGGGGAGCTGTTTTTT.

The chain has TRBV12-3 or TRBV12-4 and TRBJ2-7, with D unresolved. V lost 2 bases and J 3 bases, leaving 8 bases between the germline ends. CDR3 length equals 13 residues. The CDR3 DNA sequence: TGTGCCAGCAGTTTATCGACCGTCTACGAGCAGTACTTC. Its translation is CASSLSTVYEQYF.

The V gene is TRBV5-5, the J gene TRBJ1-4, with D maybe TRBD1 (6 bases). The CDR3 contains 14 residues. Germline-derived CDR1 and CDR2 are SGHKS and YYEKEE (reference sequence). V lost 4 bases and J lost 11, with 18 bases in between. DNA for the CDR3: TGTGCCAGCAGCCCGGGGGCAGGGGATCGCAAACTGTTTTTT. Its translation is CASSPGAGDRKLFF.

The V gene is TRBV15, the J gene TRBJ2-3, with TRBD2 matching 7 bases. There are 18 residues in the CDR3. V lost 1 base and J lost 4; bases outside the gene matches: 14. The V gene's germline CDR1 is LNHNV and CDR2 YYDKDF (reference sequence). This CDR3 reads CATSRASRVAGVADTQYF. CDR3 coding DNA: TGTGCCACCAGCAGAGCCTCCCGGGTTGCGGGAGTAGCAGATACGCAGTATTTT.

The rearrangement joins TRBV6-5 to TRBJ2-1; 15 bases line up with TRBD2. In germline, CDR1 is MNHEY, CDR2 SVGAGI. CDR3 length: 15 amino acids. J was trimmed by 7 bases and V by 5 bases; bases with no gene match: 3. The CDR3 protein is CASSHGLAGGNEQFF. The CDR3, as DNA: TGTGCCAGCAGTCACGGACTAGCGGGAGGGAATGAGCAGTTCTTC.

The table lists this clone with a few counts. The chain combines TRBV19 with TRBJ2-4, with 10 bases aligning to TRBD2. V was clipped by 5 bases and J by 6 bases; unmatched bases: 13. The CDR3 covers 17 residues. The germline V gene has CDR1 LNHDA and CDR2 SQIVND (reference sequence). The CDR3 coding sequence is TGTGCCAGTAGTGAGGCTAGCGGGAGTTTTGGGGGAAACATTCAGTACTTC. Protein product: CASSEASGSFGGNIQYF. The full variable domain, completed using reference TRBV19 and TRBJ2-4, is DGGITQSPKYLFRKEGQNVTLSCEQNLNHDAMYWYRQDPGQGLRLIYYSQIVNDFQKGDIAEGYSVSREKKESFPLTVTSAQKNPTAFYLCASSEASGSFGGNIQYFGAGTRLSVL.

CDR3 DNA: TGTGCCAGCAGCTTAGTTCCAGGTATAGGCGACGAGCAGTACTTC. Residues: CASSLVPGIGDEQYF. The chain couples TRBV7-6 to TRBJ2-7; D call uncertain. This CDR3 is 15 amino acids long. Trimming took off 1 base at V and 5 bases at J, with 15 bases between the two ends. From germline, CDR1 is SGHVS and CDR2 FNYEAQ.

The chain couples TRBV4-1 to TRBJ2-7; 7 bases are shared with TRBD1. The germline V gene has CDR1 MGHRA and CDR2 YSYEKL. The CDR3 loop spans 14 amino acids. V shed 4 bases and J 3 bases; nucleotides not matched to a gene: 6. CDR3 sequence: CASSRQGFFYEQYF. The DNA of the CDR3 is TGCGCCAGCAGCCGACAGGGCTTCTTCTACGAGCAGTACTTC.

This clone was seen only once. In DNA form, the CDR3 reads TGTGCCAGTAGTATAGAATACCGGGAAATCTCCTACAATGAGCAGTTCTTC. Its protein product is CASSIEYREISYNEQFF. This chain joins TRBV19 and TRBJ2-1; maybe TRBD2 (5 bases). Per the germline V gene, CDR1 is LNHDA and CDR2 is SQIVND (reference sequence). The V end was cut by 0 bases, the J end by 0 bases, with 12 bases between. The CDR3 totals 17 residues.